This T cell receptor (beta chain) was identified during a study of cytomegalovirus exposure and HLA in healthy donors. CDR3 length: 14 amino acids. V lost 2 bases to trimming and J lost 0 bases, with 5 bases between them. Per germline, CDR1 KGHSH and CDR2 LQKENI. The study ran its PCR with 60 Vbeta and 13 Jbeta primers. Clones were sequenced by immunoSEQ multiplex PCR, and TCRdb holds only the in-frame ones, with some missing. This sample yields 80,000 or so clones, of which about 60% are seen a single time; approximately 5.4% belongs to the top ten. This TCR was sampled from a man aged 25 to 40 in good health and CMV-seropositive. V and J are TRBV18 and TRBJ1-3, with unresolved D. Source material: PBMCs. Here the CDR3 reads CASSPTVSGNTIYF. The CDR3 DNA follows: TGTGCCAGCTCACCAACGGTCTCTGGAAACACCATATATTTT.